Presented here are 21 T cell receptor beta chains from one specimen sequenced in a study of CD8+ T cells in alopecia areata. cDNA reverse transcribed from extracted RNA served as the sequencing template. The protocol was immunoSEQ multiplex PCR, while the TCRdb copy is restricted to in-frame clones and leaves out a portion. The top ten clones hold more than 0.95% of a sample with a few hundred thousand clones, about two thirds of them seen once. This sample comprised CD4+ T cells sorted from blood, obtained at week 0. The receptor set was obtained from a human donor with alopecia areata.

The chain uses TRBV5-6 and TRBJ1-2; D is perhaps TRBD1 (6 bases). The CDR3 is 15 residues long. Germline loops: CDR1 SGHDT, CDR2 YYEEEE. V lost 0 bases and J 3 bases, leaving 12 bases between the germline ends. The chain's CDR3 is CASSLAGGADYGYTF. The CDR3 nucleotides read TGTGCCAGCAGCTTGGCGGGGGGCGCCGACTATGGCTACACCTTC.

This clone occurred once. This chain uses TRBV11-2 with TRBJ1-6; a weak D match, TRBD1 (6 bases). Germline V gene data show CDR1 as SGHAT and CDR2 as FQNNGV. Between the trimmed V and J ends, which lost 5 bases and 8 bases, there was a span of 10 bases. The CDR3 contains 13 residues. The CDR3 region is CASSLQGYSPLHF. The CDR3 DNA sequence: TGTGCCAGCAGCCTACAGGGCTATTCACCCCTCCACTTT.

The rearrangement links TRBV30 to TRBJ2-3; D ambiguous. CDR1 is GTSNPN and CDR2 is SVGIG in the germline V gene (reference sequence). V was clipped by 1 base and J by 6 bases, with 11 bases between them. The CDR3 sequence is 13 residues long. The CDR3 DNA reads as TGTGCCTGGAGTGGTTCCCGGCTCGATACGCAGTATTTT. Amino acid sequence: CAWSGSRLDTQYF. The full variable domain, in which reference TRBV30 and TRBJ2-3 provide the parts outside the CDR3, is SQTIHQWPATLVQPVGSPLSLECTVEGTSNPNLYWYRQAAGRGLQLLFYSVGIGQISSEVPQNLSASRPQDRQFILSSKKLLLSDSGFYLCAWSGSRLDTQYFGPGTRLTVL.

The V call is TRBV29-1, the J call TRBJ2-2; 9 positions agree with TRBD1. This CDR3 is 14 amino acids long. V was clipped by 7 bases and J by 1 base; unmatched bases: 4. Germline V lookup: CDR1 SQVTM, CDR2 ANQGSEA. The CDR3 protein is CSGGQGLNTGELFF. CDR3 sequence (DNA): TGCAGCGGGGGACAGGGACTGAACACCGGGGAGCTGTTTTTT.

The rearrangement links TRBV29-1 to TRBJ1-1, with D possibly matching TRBD1 (6 bases). Germline V gives CDR1 SQVTM, CDR2 ANQGSEA. The CDR3 consists of 13 residues. V gave up 6 bases and J gave up 8 bases, with 19 bases separating them. The CDR3 protein is CSVAGEGWGEAFF. The CDR3 DNA follows: TGCAGCGTCGCAGGGGAGGGTTGGGGAGAAGCTTTCTTT.

V usage is TRBV7-9 and J usage is TRBJ2-5; 8 positions match TRBD1. The CDR3 spans 14 residues. The junction had 7 bases not matched to a gene; V was cut back by 5 bases and J by 5 bases. The germline V gene encodes CDR1 SEHNR and CDR2 FQNEAQ (reference sequence). CDR3 DNA sequence: TGTGCCAGCAGCCCCCGGACAGGGACGGAGACCCAGTACTTC. Protein product: CASSPRTGTETQYF.

This clone was counted only a few times. The CDR3 protein is CASSYAIGVETQYF. The CDR3 bases are TGTGCCAGCAGTTACGCGATAGGGGTCGAGACCCAGTACTTC. The J gene is TRBJ2-5, the V gene TRBV6-6, with D possibly matching TRBD1 (5 bases). Looked up from germline, CDR1 is MNHNY and CDR2 is SVGAGI (reference sequence). There are 14 residues in the CDR3. V was shortened by 2 bases and J by 5 bases, with 12 bases between the two germline ends.

The chain's CDR3 is CASSAPEMNTEAFF. Written as DNA, the CDR3 is TGTGCCAGTTCTGCGCCCGAGATGAACACTGAAGCTTTCTTT. The V gene is TRBV25-1, the J gene TRBJ1-1; unclear D gene. V dropped 9 bases and J dropped 0 bases, with 14 bases sitting between them. This CDR3 has 14 amino acids. CDR1 is MGHDK and CDR2 is SYGVNS in the germline V gene.

V and J are TRBV5-6 and TRBJ2-7; D is unresolved. V dropped 5 bases and J dropped 4 bases, with 10 bases sitting between them. From germline, CDR1 is SGHDT and CDR2 YYEEEE. This CDR3 has 12 residues. The CDR3 reads CASSSAKYEQYF. The CDR3 region has the DNA TGTGCCAGCAGTTCCGCAAAATACGAGCAGTACTTC.

Notes on this clone: In the same sample, other DNA sequences code for this CDR3. This chain uses TRBV20-1 with TRBJ2-7; D possibly corresponds to TRBD2 (5 bases). CDR1 is DFQATT and CDR2 is SNEGSKA in the germline V gene (reference sequence). V was trimmed by 1 base and J by 4 bases, leaving 5 bases between them. This CDR3 is built from 11 residues. CDR3 sequence: CSARAGYEQYF. CDR3 in DNA: TGCAGTGCTAGAGCGGGATACGAGCAGTACTTC.

The chain links TRBV29-1 to TRBJ2-5; a possible D gene is TRBD1 (5 bases). Germline V lookup: CDR1 SQVTM, CDR2 ANQGSEA. The length of the CDR3 is 13 residues. V was trimmed by 4 bases and J by 2 bases, leaving 11 bases between them. The CDR3 here is CSVAGHPQETQYF. DNA for the CDR3: TGCAGCGTTGCTGGACACCCACAAGAGACCCAGTACTTC. Full variable domain (remainder filled in from reference TRBV29-1 and TRBJ2-5): SAVISQKPSRDICQRGTSLTIQCQVDSQVTMMFWYRQQPGQSLTLIATANQGSEATYESGFVIDKFPISRPNLTFSTLTVSNMSPEDSSIYLCSVAGHPQETQYFGPGTRLLVL.

Sample share makes this clone medium-sized. The chain combines TRBV11-2 with TRBJ2-7; D may be TRBD1 (6 bases). V was shortened by 2 bases and J by 0 bases, with 14 bases between the two germline ends. The CDR3 contains 16 residues. Germline CDR1 is SGHAT and CDR2 is FQNNGV. The CDR3, as DNA: TGTGCCAGCAGCTTACTCAGGGGCCGAACCTCCTACGAGCAGTACTTC. Translated: CASSLLRGRTSYEQYF.

This rearrangement joins TRBV6-6 to TRBJ2-3; 10 nucleotides agree with TRBD2. Germline V gene sequence: CDR1 MNHNY, CDR2 SVGAGI (reference sequence). The length of the CDR3 is 14 residues. V lost 5 bases and J lost 4; bases outside the gene matches: 3. The CDR3 coding sequence is TGTGCCAGCAGTGAGCGGGGGGGCCCAGATACGCAGTATTTT. Protein: CASSERGGPDTQYF.

The chain couples TRBV5-1 to TRBJ2-5, with D possibly being TRBD1 or TRBD2 (5 bases each). The CDR3 covers 14 residues. The germline V and J ends were trimmed by 2 bases and 2 bases, with 10 bases remaining between them. The germline CDR1 and CDR2 sequences are SGHRS and YFSETQ. The CDR3 loop reads CASSFTGAQETQYF. The CDR3 DNA follows: TGCGCCAGCAGCTTTACCGGGGCTCAAGAGACCCAGTACTTC. Drawing the rest from reference TRBV5-1 and TRBJ2-5, the complete variable domain is KAGVTQTPRYLIKTRGQQVTLSCSPISGHRSVSWYQQTPGQGLQFLFEYFSETQRNKGNFPGRFSGRQFSNSRSEMNVSTLELGDSALYLCASSFTGAQETQYFGPGTRLLVL.

This clone was counted between two and nine times. The chain couples TRBV29-1 to TRBJ2-3; D ambiguous. CDR3 length equals 15 residues. Germline V gene data show CDR1 as SQVTM and CDR2 as ANQGSEA. The ends were cut back, 6 bases at V and 4 bases at J, with 20 bases in the middle. The CDR3 region has the DNA TGCAGCGTAGGGATGTGGGCACGCGAGGCAGATACGCAGTATTTT. Its translation: CSVGMWAREADTQYF.

The genes are TRBV29-1 and TRBJ2-3, with D perhaps matching TRBD2 (5 bases). The CDR3 totals 15 residues. Germline V gene lookup returns CDR1 SQVTM and CDR2 ANQGSEA. Trimming removed 7 bases from V and 6 bases from J, with 23 bases in between. CDR3 amino acids: CSGAADGVVGDTQYF. CDR3 coding DNA: TGCAGCGGGGCCGCTGACGGGGTGGTTGGGGATACGCAGTATTTT.

This clone was seen a few times. V usage is TRBV29-1 and J usage is TRBJ2-7; the D gene is possibly TRBD2 (6 bases). The germline V gene has CDR1 SQVTM and CDR2 ANQGSEA. V shed 3 bases and J shed 3 bases, with 12 bases lying between them. The CDR3 loop spans 13 amino acids. The CDR3 DNA sequence: TGCAGCGTTGAGGTTGGTAGCGGCTACGAGCAGTACTTC. Its translation: CSVEVGSGYEQYF.

As to this clone: This may arise from a read error, as a much more abundant clone is one base away. The chain links TRBV6-5 to TRBJ1-1, with D uncertain. V gave up 5 bases and J gave up 2 bases, with 3 bases separating them. Looked up from germline, CDR1 is MNHEY and CDR2 is SVGAGI. This CDR3 spans 11 amino acids. CDR3 sequence: CASSANTEAFF. CDR3 in DNA: TGTGCCAGCAGTGCTAACACTGAAGCTTTCTTT.

The V and J genes are TRBV27 and TRBJ2-7, with D perhaps matching TRBD1 (5 bases). Germline CDR1 MNHEY, CDR2 SMNVEV (reference sequence). The CDR3 has 13 residues. Deletions cut 6 bases from V and 1 base from J, with 10 bases between. CDR3: CASRKDTSYEQYF. CDR3 sequence (DNA): TGTGCCAGCAGAAAGGACACGTCCTACGAGCAGTACTTC.

This clone has a handful of counts. The V gene is TRBV4-2, the J gene TRBJ2-2, with 9 bases identical to TRBD2. CDR1 is LGHNA and CDR2 is YNFKEQ in the germline V gene. Trimming at V came to 0 bases and at J to 4 bases, leaving 6 bases not matched to a gene. CDR3 length equals 17 residues. The CDR3 reads CASSQEAGGPGTGELFF. As DNA, the CDR3 is TGTGCCAGCAGCCAAGAGGCGGGGGGGCCCGGCACCGGGGAGCTGTTTTTT.

The chain has TRBV5-1 and TRBJ1-2; TRBD1 agrees at 7 bases. This CDR3 has 13 residues. CDR1 is SGHRS, CDR2 YFSETQ, per germline. V trimming: 4 bases; J trimming: 2 bases; junction bases outside the gene matches: 2. CDR3 bases: TGCGCCAGCAGCACGGGACAGAACTATGGCTACACCTTC. Translated: CASSTGQNYGYTF.